This T cell receptor (beta chain) derives from a study of blood T cell repertoires in COVID-19. About the study: The samples span acute and convalescent COVID-19 from the United States, Italy and Spain. Sources were T cells, B-cell-depleted T cells, or PBMCs; the material itself was cDNA or gDNA.

In the original workflow: Nucleated cell counts were estimated from reference gene primer amplification. This table comes from immunoSEQ multiplex PCR, and its TCRdb copy is limited to in-frame clones, with some not included. D and trimming come from the DNA, and the V and J calls and clone size come from that table. Of about 87,000 clones detected, less than 80% appear once; the ten largest clones hold about 4.2%. This CDR3 comprises 14 residues. Trimming cost V 2 bases and J 0 bases, with 8 bases left between them. Germline CDR1 is SGHTS and CDR2 is YDEGEE. The receptor comes from a woman between 45 and 60 years old with acute or convalescent COVID-19. This chain connects TRBV5-8 to TRBJ2-5; D is unresolved. Sequencing was performed on peripheral blood. CDR3 sequence: CASSLAINQETQYF. DNA for the CDR3: TGTGCCAGCAGCTTAGCAATTAACCAAGAGACCCAGTACTTC.